The sequence of this TCR beta chain was determined in a study of blood T cell repertoires in COVID-19. Study information: The analysed material was cDNA or gDNA that came from T cells, B-cell-depleted T cells, or PBMCs.

The CDR3 runs 13 residues. V was trimmed by 1 base and J by 4 bases, leaving 5 bases between them. The germline CDR1 and CDR2 sequences are LGHNA and YSLEER. Assay used: immunoSEQ multiplex PCR; TCRdb lists only in-frame clones, some missing. This repertoire shows over 95,000 clones, approximately 81% found once; its top ten account for about 13%. The chain uses TRBV4-3 and TRBJ1-3; no firm D call. The receptor was derived from a human donor in a cohort sampled during active COVID-19. The sequenced material came from peripheral blood. The CDR3 is CASSQVSGNTIYF. Here the CDR3 DNA reads TGCGCCAGCAGCCAAGTATCCGGAAACACCATATATTTT.